The entry that follows covers one T cell receptor (beta chain) sequence. Its antigen is still unknown. No clone much larger than this one lies a single base away; base qualities are absent. Relative to germline, V is 3 bases shorter and J is 2 bases shorter, with 8 bases between their ends. From the cysteine up to the phenylalanine, the CDR3 has a length of 13 residues. Solely the CDR3 DNA is kept, with 39 bases framed from the first base. According to the germline V gene, CDR1 reads MNHEY and CDR2 reads SVGAGI. The sample comes from a study of response to subunit inactivated influenza vaccine (dated by TCRdb to 2017 to 2018). A note on the overall study: Deep quantitative profiling of the T cell receptor repertoire was used in the study to follow responses to a trivalent subunit inactivated influenza vaccine. Overall study results and their limits: According to the authors, only a limited number of new T cells may be recruited by each seasonal influenza vaccination.

To prepare the library, RT-PCR was applied. TCRdb records Illumina HiSeq 2500 as the sequencer. Using fastp trimming at Q25 and MiXCR clonotype assembly, TCRdb reanalyzed the public sequencing data and kept in-frame beta chains. CDR3 protein duplicates are merged, each entry listing the most common genes and DNA. For this sample the table gives more than 250,000 distinct CDR3 sequences, of which 20% to 25% were detected only once. 9.5% to 13% of the sample is held by the ten biggest clonotypes. Sequenced material: PBMCs from blood, taken around 22 months after vaccination. This receptor was identified in a man between 50 and 75 years old who received an inactivated influenza vaccine. Donor details come from another sample of the same person, matched by shared clones. This chain joins TRBV6-5 to TRBJ2-7; confidence is insufficient to name the D gene. The nucleotides read TGTGCCAGCAGTTATAGCTCTACCTACGAGCAGTACTTC. This translates into CASSYSSTYEQYF.